The count of the clone carrying this T cell receptor (beta chain) is one. The data originate from a study of cytomegalovirus exposure and HLA in healthy donors. The CDR3 extends over 14 amino acids. The V gene's germline CDR1 is GTSNPN and CDR2 SVGIG (reference sequence). Germline trimming cut 7 bases from V and 11 bases from J; bases unmatched to any gene: 13. Researchers ran the PCR with 60 Vbeta and 13 Jbeta primers. Profiled with immunoSEQ multiplex PCR; TCRdb holds only in-frame clones, not every one. The profile covers around 100,000 clones, with 60% to 80% appearing a single time and 2.6% taken by the ten largest.

The receptor's source is a man aged 45 to 65 in good health and CMV-seropositive. Source material: PBMCs. The chain carries TRBV30 and TRBJ1-6; the match to TRBD1 covers 8 bases. The CDR3 nucleotides are TGTGCCTCGTTAACAGGGGGAAGCAAGACACCCCTCCACTTT. It translates to CASLTGGSKTPLHF.